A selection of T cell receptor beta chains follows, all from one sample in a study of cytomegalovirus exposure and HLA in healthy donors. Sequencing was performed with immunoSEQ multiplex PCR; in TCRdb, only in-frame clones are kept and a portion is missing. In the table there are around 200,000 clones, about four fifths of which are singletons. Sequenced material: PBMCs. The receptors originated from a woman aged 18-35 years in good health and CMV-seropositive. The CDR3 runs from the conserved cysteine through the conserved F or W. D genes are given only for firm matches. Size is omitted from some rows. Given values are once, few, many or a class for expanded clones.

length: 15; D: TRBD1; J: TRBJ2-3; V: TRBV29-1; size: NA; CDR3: CSVIERDRRTDTQYF; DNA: TGCAGCGTTATAGAACGGGACAGACGCACAGATACGCAGTATTTT
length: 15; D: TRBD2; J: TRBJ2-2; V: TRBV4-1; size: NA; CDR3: CASSPLSGLTGELFF; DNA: TGCGCCAGCAGCCCCCTTAGCGGGTTAACCGGGGAGCTGTTTTTT
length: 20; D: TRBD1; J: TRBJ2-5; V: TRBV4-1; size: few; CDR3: CASSQDPLQGAMLDQETQYF; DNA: TGCGCCAGCAGCCAAGATCCTCTCCAGGGGGCCATGTTGGACCAAGAGACCCAGTACTTC
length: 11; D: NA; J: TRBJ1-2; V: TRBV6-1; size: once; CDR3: CASSVLYGYTF; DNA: TGTGCCAGCAGTGTCCTCTATGGCTACACCTTC
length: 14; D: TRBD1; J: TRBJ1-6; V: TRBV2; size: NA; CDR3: CASSRTGQDSPLHF; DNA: TGTGCCAGCAGCCGGACAGGTCAGGATTCACCCCTCCACTTT
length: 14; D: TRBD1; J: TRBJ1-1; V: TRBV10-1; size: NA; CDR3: CASSDNRGIVEAFF; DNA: TGCGCCAGCAGTGACAACAGGGGGATTGTTGAAGCTTTCTTT
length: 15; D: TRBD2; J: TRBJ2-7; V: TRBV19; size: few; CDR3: CASSPVAGGPVEQYF; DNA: TGTGCCAGTAGCCCTGTAGCGGGGGGGCCCGTCGAGCAGTACTTC
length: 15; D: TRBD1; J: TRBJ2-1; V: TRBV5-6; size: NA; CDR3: CASSLVTTGANEQFF; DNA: TGTGCCAGCAGCTTGGTGACGACAGGGGCAAATGAGCAGTTCTTC
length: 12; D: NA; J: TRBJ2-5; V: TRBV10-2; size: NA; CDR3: CASSEFGETQYF; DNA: TGCGCCAGCAGTGAGTTCGGAGAGACCCAGTACTTC
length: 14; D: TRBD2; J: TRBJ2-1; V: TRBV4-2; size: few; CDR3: CASSQAGGGGEQFF; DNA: TGTGCCAGCAGCCAAGCGGGAGGTGGGGGTGAGCAGTTCTTC
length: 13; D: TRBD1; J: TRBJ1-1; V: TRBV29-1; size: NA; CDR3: CSAGQGRDTEAFF; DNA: TGCAGCGCCGGACAGGGGAGGGACACTGAAGCTTTCTTT
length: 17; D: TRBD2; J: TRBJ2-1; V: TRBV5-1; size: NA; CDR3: CASSFLSGGKPYNEQFF; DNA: TGCGCCAGCAGCTTCCTGAGCGGGGGGAAGCCCTACAATGAGCAGTTCTTC
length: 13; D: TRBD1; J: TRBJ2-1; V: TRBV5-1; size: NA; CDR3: CASSLGTANEQFF; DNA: TGCGCCAGCAGCCTAGGGACAGCGAATGAGCAGTTCTTC
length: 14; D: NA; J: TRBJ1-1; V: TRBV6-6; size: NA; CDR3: CASEEGPMNTEAFF; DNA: TGTGCCAGCGAGGAGGGGCCAATGAACACTGAAGCTTTCTTT
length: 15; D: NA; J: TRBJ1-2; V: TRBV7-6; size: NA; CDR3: CASSLVADPNYGYTF; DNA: TGTGCCAGCAGCTTAGTGGCCGATCCTAACTATGGCTACACCTTC
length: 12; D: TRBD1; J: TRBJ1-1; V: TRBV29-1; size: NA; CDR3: CSVRGNEAEAFF; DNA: TGCAGCGTCAGGGGGAACGAGGCTGAAGCTTTCTTT
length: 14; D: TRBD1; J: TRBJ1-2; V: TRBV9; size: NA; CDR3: CASSTTGANYGYTF; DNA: TGTGCCAGCAGCACGACAGGGGCTAACTATGGCTACACCTTC
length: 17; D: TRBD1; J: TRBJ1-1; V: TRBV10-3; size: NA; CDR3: CAIRRIGAGTGNTEAFF; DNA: TGTGCCATCAGACGAATCGGGGCCGGGACAGGGAACACTGAAGCTTTCTTT
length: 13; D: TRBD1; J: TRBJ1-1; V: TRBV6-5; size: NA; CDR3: CASSYQRQGAAFF; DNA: TGTGCCAGCAGTTACCAAAGACAGGGGGCAGCTTTCTTT
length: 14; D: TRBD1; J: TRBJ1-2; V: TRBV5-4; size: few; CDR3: CASSVGTAQYGYTF; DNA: TGTGCCAGCAGCGTCGGGACAGCGCAATATGGCTACACCTTC
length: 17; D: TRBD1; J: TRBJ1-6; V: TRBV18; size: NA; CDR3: CASSPIEYSGGHSPLHF; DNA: TGTGCCAGCTCACCAATCGAATATTCAGGGGGGCATTCACCCCTCCACTTT
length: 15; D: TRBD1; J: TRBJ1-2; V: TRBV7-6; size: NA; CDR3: CASSLEATGNYGYTF; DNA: TGTGCCAGCAGCTTAGAGGCGACAGGGAACTATGGCTACACCTTC
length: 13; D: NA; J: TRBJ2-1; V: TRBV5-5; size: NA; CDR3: CASSLGPNNEQFF; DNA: TGTGCCAGCAGCTTGGGGCCCAACAATGAGCAGTTCTTC
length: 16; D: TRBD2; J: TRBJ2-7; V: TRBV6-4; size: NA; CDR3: CASSPSGGISSYEQYF; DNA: TGTGCCAGCAGTCCTAGCGGGGGGATTAGCTCCTACGAGCAGTACTTC
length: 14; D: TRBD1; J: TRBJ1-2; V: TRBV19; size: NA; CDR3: CASSTLGQGLYYTF; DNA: TGTGCCAGTAGTACCCTCGGACAGGGGCTATACTACACCTTC